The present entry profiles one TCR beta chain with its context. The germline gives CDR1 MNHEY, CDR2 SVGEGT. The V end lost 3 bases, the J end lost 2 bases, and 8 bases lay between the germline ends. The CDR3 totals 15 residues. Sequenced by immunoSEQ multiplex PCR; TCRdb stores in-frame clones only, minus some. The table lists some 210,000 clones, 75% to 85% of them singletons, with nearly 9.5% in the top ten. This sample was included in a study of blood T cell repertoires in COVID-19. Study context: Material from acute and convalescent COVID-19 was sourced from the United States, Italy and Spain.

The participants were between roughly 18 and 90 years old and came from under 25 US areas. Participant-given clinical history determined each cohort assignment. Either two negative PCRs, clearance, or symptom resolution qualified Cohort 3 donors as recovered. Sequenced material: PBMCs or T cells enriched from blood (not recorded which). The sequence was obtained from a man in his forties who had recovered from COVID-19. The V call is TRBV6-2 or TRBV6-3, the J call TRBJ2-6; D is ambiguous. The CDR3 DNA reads TGTGCCAGCAGTTATGAGCTCGCTGGGGCCAACGTCCTGACTTTC. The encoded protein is CASSYELAGANVLTF.